Listed here are 30 T cell receptor beta chains from one sample, sequenced in a study of blood T cell repertoires in COVID-19. Produced via immunoSEQ multiplex PCR; TCRdb's table is partial and in-frame only. The sample records 200,000 to 300,000 clones, around nine tenths being singletons. Sequenced sample: peripheral blood. All receptors come from a woman aged 60 to 75 who had recovered from COVID-19.

This sequence joins TRBV5-4 and TRBJ1-2; the match to TRBD1 covers 8 bases. The CDR3 extends over 13 amino acids. V gave up 4 bases and J gave up 8 bases; unmatched junction bases: 7. The germline V gene encodes CDR1 SGHNT and CDR2 YYREEE (reference sequence). DNA of the CDR3: TGTGCCAGCAGCCTCCCCGGACAGGGAGGCTACACCTTC. It codes for CASSLPGQGGYTF.

This chain connects TRBV7-9 to TRBJ1-1; D is possibly TRBD1 (6 bases). This CDR3 is 15 amino acids long. The germline V gene has CDR1 SEHNR and CDR2 FQNEAQ (reference sequence). Trimming stripped 5 bases from V and 2 bases from J, with 15 bases between. CDR3 residues: CASSPRGQPNTEAFF. CDR3 DNA: TGTGCCAGCAGCCCCCGAGGACAGCCTAACACTGAAGCTTTCTTT. Drawing the rest from reference TRBV7-9 and TRBJ1-1, the complete variable domain is DTGVSQNPRHKITKRGQNVTFRCDPISEHNRLYWYRQTLGQGPEFLTYFQNEAQLEKSRLLSDRFSAERPKGSFSTLEIQRTEQGDSAMYLCASSPRGQPNTEAFFGQGTRLTVV.

The chain employs TRBV19 and TRBJ1-1; maybe TRBD1 (5 bases). The V end was cut by 6 bases, the J end by 0 bases, with 20 bases between. The CDR3 contains 17 residues. The V gene's germline CDR1 is LNHDA and CDR2 SQIVND (reference sequence). The CDR3 region is CASRLGQGSLMNTEAFF. The DNA of the CDR3 is TGTGCCAGTAGGCTCGGTCAGGGTAGTCTCATGAACACTGAAGCTTTCTTT.

The rearrangement joins TRBV11-2 to TRBJ1-1, with 8 nucleotides matching TRBD1. The CDR3 has 15 amino acids. Germline assignment: CDR1 SGHAT and CDR2 FQNNGV. After removal of 1 base from V and 5 bases from J, the junction contained 6 bases not matched to a gene. This CDR3 is CASSLAGGMLTEAFF. The DNA of the CDR3 is TGTGCCAGCAGCTTAGCAGGGGGCATGTTGACTGAAGCTTTCTTT.

V gene TRBV7-2 combines with J gene TRBJ2-2, with D hard to call. Between the trimmed V and J ends, which lost 4 bases and 1 base, there was a span of 10 bases. Germline-derived CDR1 and CDR2 are SGHTA and FQGNSA. This CDR3 spans 15 amino acids. The CDR3 loop is CASSSRAGNTGELFF. In DNA form, the CDR3 reads TGTGCCAGCAGCTCGCGAGCAGGGAACACCGGGGAGCTGTTTTTT.

V is TRBV27 and J is TRBJ1-2, with a weak D call TRBD1 (5 bases). Trimming left V 6 bases short and J 1 base short, with 12 bases between. The CDR3 runs to 14 residues. Germline V gene sequence: CDR1 MNHEY, CDR2 SMNVEV (reference sequence). CDR3 DNA: TGTGCCAGCAGCTCGGACACTCTTAACTATGGCTACACCTTC. The encoded protein is CASSSDTLNYGYTF.

The chain joins TRBV12-3 or TRBV12-4 to TRBJ1-1, with D uncertain. The germline V and J ends were trimmed by 5 bases and 2 bases, with 9 bases remaining between them. The CDR3 totals 13 residues. The CDR3 sequence: CASSVSFNTEAFF. CDR3 DNA sequence: TGTGCCAGCAGTGTTTCGTTTAACACTGAAGCTTTCTTT.

J is TRBJ1-1 and V is TRBV28, with TRBD1 matching 7 bases. The CDR3 spans 16 residues. V lost 5 bases, J lost 0 bases, and 9 bases stayed unmatched. CDR1 and CDR2 (germline): MDHEN, SYDVKM. CDR3 sequence: CASSPRQGWLNTEAFF. CDR3 in DNA: TGTGCCAGCAGTCCTCGACAGGGTTGGTTGAACACTGAAGCTTTCTTT.

The V gene is TRBV28, the J gene TRBJ2-2, with D possibly TRBD2 on 6 matching bases. This CDR3 has 15 residues. Trimming took off 5 bases at V and 7 bases at J, with 17 bases between the two ends. Germline-derived CDR1 and CDR2 are MDHEN and SYDVKM. In DNA form, the CDR3 reads TGTGCCAGCAGTAGGAGGAGGGGACGGTACGGGGAGCTGTTTTTT. Protein sequence: CASSRRRGRYGELFF.

The V call is TRBV19, the J call TRBJ2-3; D remains ambiguous. The CDR3 is 14 residues long. V lost 1 base and J lost 2, with 7 bases in between. Germline V gene lookup returns CDR1 LNHDA and CDR2 SQIVND (reference sequence). The CDR3 region is CASSIGPSTDTQYF. The CDR3 DNA reads TGTGCCAGTAGTATAGGTCCCTCCACAGATACGCAGTATTTT.

V gene TRBV5-6 combines with J gene TRBJ2-5; D possibly corresponds to TRBD2 (6 bases). With 0 bases removed from V and 5 bases from J, the gap between germline ends came to 11 bases. Looked up from germline, CDR1 is SGHDT and CDR2 is YYEEEE. This CDR3 is built from 14 residues. CDR3 nucleotides: TGTGCCAGCAGCTTGGGGCGCGGAGGGGAGACCCAGTACTTC. Amino acid sequence: CASSLGRGGETQYF. The full variable domain, its missing parts supplied by reference TRBV5-6 and TRBJ2-5, is DAGVTQSPTHLIKTRGQQVTLRCSPKSGHDTVSWYQQALGQGPQFIFQYYEEEERQRGNFPDRFSGHQFPNYSSELNVNALLLGDSALYLCASSLGRGGETQYFGPGTRLLVL.

J is TRBJ1-5 and V is TRBV18; no firm D call. V was pared by 4 bases and J by 1 base, with 11 bases between. This CDR3 comprises 15 residues. Per germline, CDR1 KGHSH and CDR2 LQKENI. CDR3 loop: CASSRLAGSNQPQHF. The DNA for the CDR3 is TGTGCCAGCTCACGCCTTGCCGGGAGCAATCAGCCCCAGCATTTT. Filled out from reference TRBV18 and TRBJ1-5, the complete variable domain reads NAGVMQNPRHLVRRRGQEARLRCSPMKGHSHVYWYRQLPEEGLKFMVYLQKENIIDESGMPKERFSAEFPKEGPSILRIQQVVRGDSAAYFCASSRLAGSNQPQHFGDGTRLSIL.

The chain is built from TRBV5-1 and TRBJ1-1; D is unclear. From germline, CDR1 is SGHRS and CDR2 YFSETQ. V lost 1 base and J lost 1, with 8 bases in between. The CDR3 extends over 14 amino acids. CDR3 sequence (DNA): TGCGCCAGCAGCTTGATCGGAGCGAACACTGAAGCTTTCTTT. The encoded protein is CASSLIGANTEAFF.

The chain couples TRBV7-2 to TRBJ2-3, with 9 bases matching TRBD2. Germline CDR1 reads SGHTA; CDR2 reads FQGNSA. Trimming removed 1 base from V and 7 bases from J; junction bases left unmatched: 6. CDR3 length: 15 residues. CDR3 protein: CASSLVLSGGNTQYF. In nucleotides, the CDR3 is TGTGCCAGCAGCTTAGTGCTTAGCGGGGGAAATACGCAGTATTTT.

The chain carries TRBV6-5 and TRBJ1-2; TRBD1 aligns across 7 bases. J gave up 2 bases and V 6 bases, and 3 bases lay outside the gene matches. Germline V gene data show CDR1 as MNHEY and CDR2 as SVGAGI. This CDR3 region has 13 residues. The CDR3 sequence: CASRGGQNYGYTF. For the CDR3, the DNA is TGTGCCAGCAGGGGGGGACAGAACTATGGCTACACCTTC.

This chain uses TRBV28 with TRBJ2-3; TRBD2 might be the D (5 bases). The germline V and J ends were trimmed by 7 bases and 0 bases, with 8 bases remaining between them. This CDR3 comprises 13 residues. Germline V gene data show CDR1 as MDHEN and CDR2 as SYDVKM. CDR3 DNA sequence: TGTGCCAGCATAGCGAAGAGCACAGATACGCAGTATTTT. The encoded protein is CASIAKSTDTQYF.

This chain uses TRBV7-9 with TRBJ1-6; tentatively, D is TRBD1 (5 bases). V shed 5 bases and J shed 5 bases, with 13 bases lying between them. CDR3 length equals 15 residues. Germline loops: CDR1 SEHNR, CDR2 FQNEAQ (reference sequence). CDR3 coding DNA: TGTGCCAGCAGCGAGAGGGGAGGGAATAATTCACCCCTCCACTTT. It specifies CASSERGGNNSPLHF.

The chain is built from TRBV27 and TRBJ1-5, with 7 bases lining up with TRBD1. Germline values: CDR1 MNHEY, CDR2 SMNVEV (reference sequence). V trimming: 4 bases; J trimming: 2 bases; junction bases outside the gene matches: 8. The CDR3 runs to 16 residues. Here the CDR3 reads CASSSRQGRGNQPQHF. In DNA, the CDR3 is TGTGCCAGCAGTTCACGACAGGGAAGGGGCAATCAGCCCCAGCATTTT.

The CDR3 DNA reads TGTGCCAGCAGCGTAGAGGAGGGGCCCTTCACAGATACGCAGTATTTT. Translating it yields CASSVEEGPFTDTQYF. The chain carries TRBV9 and TRBJ2-3; perhaps TRBD2 as D (6 bases). Germline V gene sequence: CDR1 SGDLS, CDR2 YYNGEE. CDR3 size: 16 residues. With 0 bases removed from V and 2 bases from J, the gap between germline ends came to 13 bases.

The genes are TRBV6-4 and TRBJ2-7; 9 nucleotides match TRBD1. The trim removed 3 bases at V and 0 bases at J, leaving 3 bases unmatched. Germline assignment: CDR1 MRHNA and CDR2 SNTAGT. The CDR3 spans 15 residues. The CDR3 nucleotides are TGTGCCAGCAGTGAGGGGACAGGGAGCTCCTACGAGCAGTACTTC. The encoded protein is CASSEGTGSSYEQYF.

V and J are TRBV9 and TRBJ1-5, with a tentative D call TRBD1 (5 bases). The CDR3 has 15 amino acids. The V end lost 3 bases, the J end lost 5 bases, and 15 bases lay between the germline ends. Germline assignment: CDR1 SGDLS and CDR2 YYNGEE. The CDR3 loop reads CASSAGGSDDQPQHF. CDR3 sequence (DNA): TGTGCCAGCAGCGCCGGGGGGTCGGACGATCAGCCCCAGCATTTT.

The V gene is TRBV10-3, the J gene TRBJ1-5, with 10 bases aligning to TRBD1. Germline trimming cut 10 bases from V and 1 base from J; bases unmatched to any gene: 13. The germline CDR1 and CDR2 sequences are ENHRY and SYGVKD. The CDR3 runs 17 residues. The CDR3 DNA is TGTGCCACCACACCGGGACAGGGGTCTGTAAGCAATCAGCCCCAGCATTTT. Translation: CATTPGQGSVSNQPQHF.

The V and J genes are TRBV6-5 and TRBJ1-5; D is perhaps TRBD1 (6 bases). CDR3 length: 15 residues. Trimming left V 6 bases short and J 4 bases short, with 16 bases between. Germline values: CDR1 MNHEY, CDR2 SVGAGI. In DNA form, the CDR3 reads TGTGCCAGCAGACCCGGGACAAGTCCGAATCAGCCCCAGCATTTT. Amino acid sequence: CASRPGTSPNQPQHF.

The V and J genes are TRBV7-9 and TRBJ2-7, with TRBD2 matching over 8 bases. This CDR3 has 13 residues. J was trimmed by 6 bases and V by 8 bases; bases with no gene match: 9. The V gene's germline CDR1 is SEHNR and CDR2 FQNEAQ (reference sequence). CDR3 DNA: TGTGCCAGCGGGTTTGGACTAGCATCCGAGCAGTACTTC. Translating gives CASGFGLASEQYF.

Comments on this clone: The junction and the germline gene differ at one end; a read error may be behind it. J is TRBJ2-2 and V is TRBV7-7; D might be TRBD2 (5 bases). The CDR3 spans 14 residues. Per germline, CDR1 SSHAT and CDR2 FNYEAQ (reference sequence). CDR3 loop: CASSLARGTGELFF. CDR3 in DNA: TGTGCTAGCAGCTTAGCCCGGGGAACCGGGGAGCTGTTTTTT.

The gene calls are TRBV10-1 and TRBJ1-5; TRBD1 agrees at 12 bases. Per the germline V gene, CDR1 is WNHNN and CDR2 is SYGVQD (reference sequence). V lost 6 bases to trimming and J lost 1 base; unmatched junction nucleotides: 16. CDR3 length: 20 amino acids. The CDR3 region is CASSEDFGTGGLRSNQPQHF. CDR3 in DNA: TGCGCCAGCAGCGAAGATTTTGGGACAGGGGGCTTACGGAGCAATCAGCCCCAGCATTTT.

The chain couples TRBV15 to TRBJ1-2; D is possibly TRBD1 (5 bases). Per the germline V gene, CDR1 is LNHNV and CDR2 is YYDKDF (reference sequence). The CDR3 is 16 residues long. Trimming removed 0 bases at V and 2 bases at J, with 13 bases between. As DNA, the CDR3 is TGTGCCACCAGCAGAGATGGGGCAGCCGAGAACTATGGCTACACCTTC. Encoded protein: CATSRDGAAENYGYTF.

As concerns this clone: Just one base apart from a much larger clone, this may be a read error. The sample has other DNA sequences that encode this CDR3 too. The V call is TRBV12-3 or TRBV12-4, the J call TRBJ2-2, with D hard to call. The V end lost 6 bases, the J end lost 4 bases, and 6 bases lay between the germline ends. The CDR3 is made up of 12 amino acids. The CDR3 sequence: CASSRGTGELFF. DNA for the CDR3: TGTGCCAGCAGCCGAGGCACCGGGGAGCTGTTTTTT.

The J gene is TRBJ1-4, the V gene TRBV28; D gene unclear. Between the trimmed V and J ends, which lost 6 bases and 4 bases, there was a span of 12 bases. Germline values: CDR1 MDHEN, CDR2 SYDVKM. The length of the CDR3 is 14 residues. CDR3 amino acids: CASSFPHINEKLFF. Written as DNA, the CDR3 is TGTGCCAGCAGCTTCCCGCACATTAATGAAAAACTGTTTTTT.

The V and J genes are TRBV19 and TRBJ1-2, with D possibly matching TRBD1 (6 bases). The ends were cut back, 5 bases at V and 3 bases at J, with 16 bases in the middle. The germline V gene encodes CDR1 LNHDA and CDR2 SQIVND (reference sequence). This CDR3 has 15 residues. In DNA, the CDR3 is TGTGCCAGTAGTTCGAGGGCAGGGGCCCACTATGGCTACACCTTC. As protein: CASSSRAGAHYGYTF.